The 23 T cell receptor beta chains in this list originate from one sample, sequenced in a study of CD8 T cells in Susac syndrome. Reverse transcription of about 0.45 to 1 ug RNA was carried out with random hexamers. Using its own MiXCR run on the immunoSEQ multiplex PCR reads, TCRdb lists one record per CDR3 protein. This sample has approximately 100,000 distinct CDR3 sequences, with approximately 93% found just once. Sequences were obtained from CD8+ T cells from PBMCs. All receptors derive from a human donor with Susac syndrome.

The chain carries TRBV3-1 and TRBJ2-7; D is undetermined. The germline gives CDR1 LGHDT, CDR2 YNNKEL (reference sequence). The CDR3 sequence is 15 residues long. Trimming took 1 base from V and 3 from J, leaving 13 bases between them. In DNA, the CDR3 is TGTGCCAGCAGCCAAGGGCAGGCTTATCACTACGAGCAGTACTTC. Its protein is CASSQGQAYHYEQYF.

This chain uses TRBV9 with TRBJ2-1; D not resolved. V lost 2 bases, J lost 9 bases, and 6 bases lay in between. The CDR3 runs 11 residues. Germline V gene lookup returns CDR1 SGDLS and CDR2 YYNGEE. As DNA, the CDR3 is TGTGCCAGCAGCGTGGGTTCTGAGCAGTTCTTC. It encodes CASSVGSEQFF.

The gene calls are TRBV12-3 or TRBV12-4 and TRBJ1-1; no firm D call. The CDR3 loop spans 16 amino acids. V gave up 4 bases and J gave up 0 bases, with 15 bases separating them. CDR3 sequence: CASSSPLLPMNTEAFF. CDR3 DNA sequence: TGTGCCAGCAGTTCCCCCTTGTTACCCATGAACACTGAAGCTTTCTTT.

V is TRBV7-3 and J is TRBJ2-1; D remains unclear. Trimming stripped 4 bases from V and 5 bases from J, with 15 bases between. Germline CDR1 reads SGHTA; CDR2 reads FQGTGA. This CDR3 has 15 amino acids. This chain's CDR3 is CASSSTQAPHNEQFF. The CDR3 region has the DNA TGTGCCAGCAGCTCCACCCAGGCGCCCCACAATGAGCAGTTCTTC.

This rearrangement joins TRBV27 to TRBJ2-5, with 8 nucleotides matching TRBD1. Germline V gene data show CDR1 as MNHEY and CDR2 as SMNVEV (reference sequence). This CDR3 is built from 15 residues. With 6 bases clipped from V and 5 bases from J, the junction kept 11 bases outside the gene matches. The CDR3 region is CASREAARGLETQYF. CDR3 nucleotide sequence: TGTGCCAGCAGGGAGGCGGCCAGGGGGCTGGAGACCCAGTACTTC.

Here the CDR3 DNA reads TGTGCCAGCAGTTTAGAACCACAGGGGTCCTATGGCTACACCTTC. Translating gives CASSLEPQGSYGYTF. V is TRBV27 and J is TRBJ1-2; 7 positions agree with TRBD1. Germline values: CDR1 MNHEY, CDR2 SMNVEV (reference sequence). This CDR3 is 15 amino acids long. Losses at the gene ends were 2 bases for V and 4 bases for J; bases not matched to a gene: 7.

In its sample, this clonotype was seen once. The genes are TRBV9 and TRBJ2-7; 9 bases are a match to TRBD1. Trimming cost V 3 bases and J 5 bases; bases outside gene matches: 6. The CDR3 runs to 14 residues. Germline CDR1 is SGDLS and CDR2 is YYNGEE. The CDR3 reads CASSAGTGPHEQYF. The CDR3 nucleotides are TGTGCCAGCAGCGCTGGGACAGGGCCGCACGAGCAGTACTTC.

This clonotype occurred once. The chain carries TRBV5-6 and TRBJ2-7, with 9 bases matching TRBD1. The CDR3 sequence is 15 residues long. The V segment lost 4 bases and the J segment 7 bases; nucleotides outside the gene matches: 12. The germline V gene has CDR1 SGHDT and CDR2 YYEEEE. CDR3 region: CASSASGTGRGEQYF. The CDR3 bases are TGTGCCAGCAGCGCCTCCGGGACAGGGAGAGGGGAGCAGTACTTC.

The gene calls are TRBV6-2 or TRBV6-3 and TRBJ2-1, with D maybe TRBD2 (5 bases). The CDR3 contains 13 residues. Germline V gives CDR1 MNHEY, CDR2 SVGEGT. Trimming shortened V by 6 bases and J by 4 bases, and 10 bases separated the two germline ends. CDR3 residues: CASSQLEYNEQFF. In nucleotides, the CDR3 is TGTGCCAGCAGCCAACTAGAATACAATGAGCAGTTCTTC.

V gene TRBV6-4 combines with J gene TRBJ2-2; D is undetermined. The CDR3 runs 12 residues. Trimming left V 1 base short and J 7 bases short, with 4 bases between. CDR1 is MRHNA, CDR2 SNTAGT, per germline. This CDR3 reads CASSDWGGELFF. The CDR3 DNA follows: TGTGCCAGCAGTGACTGGGGCGGGGAGCTGTTTTTT.

This chain joins TRBV4-3 and TRBJ2-3; 9 bases line up with TRBD2. With 3 bases clipped from V and 5 bases from J, the junction kept 15 bases outside the gene matches. From germline, CDR1 is LGHNA and CDR2 YSLEER. The CDR3 runs to 18 residues. CDR3 region: CASSQSVFASGELDTQYF. The CDR3, as DNA: TGCGCCAGCAGCCAGTCCGTGTTTGCTAGCGGGGAGTTAGATACGCAGTATTTT.

The J gene is TRBJ2-7, the V gene TRBV4-1; D is perhaps TRBD1 (5 bases). The germline V and J ends were trimmed by 4 bases and 3 bases, with 19 bases remaining between them. This CDR3 is 16 amino acids long. Per the germline V gene, CDR1 is MGHRA and CDR2 is YSYEKL. The CDR3 here is CASSLRGQGSSYEQYF. The CDR3 nucleotides are TGCGCCAGCAGCCTCAGAGGCCAGGGAAGTAGCTACGAGCAGTACTTC.

The rearrangement uses TRBV7-9 and TRBJ2-1; D gene unclear. CDR1 and CDR2 (germline): SEHNR, FQNEAQ (reference sequence). Trimming took off 3 bases at V and 9 bases at J, with 12 bases between the two ends. This CDR3 has 13 residues. CDR3 in amino acids: CASSLYPDGEQFF. The CDR3 region has the DNA TGTGCCAGCAGCTTGTACCCAGATGGTGAGCAGTTCTTC. Full variable domain (remainder filled in from reference TRBV7-9 and TRBJ2-1): DTGVSQNPRHKITKRGQNVTFRCDPISEHNRLYWYRQTLGQGPEFLTYFQNEAQLEKSRLLSDRFSAERPKGSFSTLEIQRTEQGDSAMYLCASSLYPDGEQFFGPGTRLTVL.

V gene TRBV2 combines with J gene TRBJ2-4; 12 bases agree with TRBD1. The germline gives CDR1 SNHLY, CDR2 FYNNEI. The CDR3 contains 16 residues. Germline trimming cut 6 bases from V and 1 base from J; bases unmatched to any gene: 4. The chain's CDR3 is CASRTGQGAAKNIQYF. CDR3 bases: TGTGCCAGCAGGACGGGACAGGGGGCTGCCAAAAACATTCAGTACTTC. Together with reference TRBV2 and TRBJ2-4, the CDR3 gives the full variable domain: EPEVTQTPSHQVTQMGQEVILRCVPISNHLYFYWYRQILGQKVEFLVSFYNNEISEKSEIFDDQFSVERPDGSNFTLKIRSTKLEDSAMYFCASRTGQGAAKNIQYFGAGTRLSVL.

V gene TRBV20-1 combines with J gene TRBJ2-7; tentatively, D is TRBD1 (7 bases). The CDR3 runs 14 residues. Germline CDR1 DFQATT, CDR2 SNEGSKA (reference sequence). With 1 base removed from V and 4 bases from J, the gap between germline ends came to 14 bases. Written as DNA, the CDR3 is TGCAGTGCTAGAGTTCAGGGGGGCGGTTACGAGCAGTACTTC. This translates into CSARVQGGGYEQYF.

This clonotype was found once. The chain employs TRBV20-1 and TRBJ1-2, with D possibly being TRBD1 (6 bases). This CDR3 comprises 14 residues. Trimming left V 5 bases short and J 0 bases short, with 13 bases between. Germline CDR1 reads DFQATT; CDR2 reads SNEGSKA (reference sequence). The CDR3 sequence is CSAAPAGANYGYTF. In DNA form, the CDR3 reads TGCAGTGCTGCACCCGCAGGGGCTAACTATGGCTACACCTTC.

This sequence joins TRBV19 and TRBJ1-2; weak D call: TRBD1 (5 bases). V dropped 7 bases and J dropped 3 bases, with 15 bases sitting between them. Germline values: CDR1 LNHDA, CDR2 SQIVND (reference sequence). The CDR3 spans 14 residues. This CDR3 reads CASTPAWGDYGYTF. The CDR3 DNA reads as TGTGCCAGTACCCCGGCGTGGGGGGACTATGGCTACACCTTC.

CDR3 DNA: TGTGCCAGCAGCTTAGGGGAACTCTACGAGCAGTACTTC. Its protein product is CASSLGELYEQYF. The J gene is TRBJ2-7, the V gene TRBV7-9; no clear D. V lost 1 base and J lost 3, with 7 bases in between. The CDR3 has 13 residues. CDR1 is SEHNR, CDR2 FQNEAQ, per germline (reference sequence). Complete variable domain (other parts from reference TRBV7-9 and TRBJ2-7): DTGVSQNPRHKITKRGQNVTFRCDPISEHNRLYWYRQTLGQGPEFLTYFQNEAQLEKSRLLSDRFSAERPKGSFSTLEIQRTEQGDSAMYLCASSLGELYEQYFGPGTRLTVT.

This chain links TRBV20-1 with TRBJ2-7; 8 nucleotides agree with TRBD1. Trimming removed 0 bases from V and 5 bases from J; junction bases left unmatched: 9. Germline V gene lookup returns CDR1 DFQATT and CDR2 SNEGSKA (reference sequence). There are 15 residues in the CDR3. Here the CDR3 reads CSAREGVTGVHEQYF. CDR3 bases: TGCAGTGCTAGAGAGGGGGTGACAGGGGTCCACGAGCAGTACTTC.

The chain employs TRBV29-1 and TRBJ1-1; D not resolved. Germline CDR1 is SQVTM and CDR2 is ANQGSEA. The CDR3 has 12 amino acids. CDR3 sequence: CRVISLNTEAFF. The DNA for the CDR3 is TGCAGAGTTATTAGTCTGAACACTGAAGCTTTCTTT.

The chain is built from TRBV29-1 and TRBJ1-5; possible D gene TRBD1, 5 bases. Trimming took 4 bases from V and 6 from J, leaving 13 bases between them. From germline, CDR1 is SQVTM and CDR2 ANQGSEA. The CDR3 loop spans 13 amino acids. The CDR3 here is CSVAWDPFQPQHF. CDR3 sequence (DNA): TGCAGCGTTGCCTGGGACCCTTTTCAGCCCCAGCATTTT.

The chain employs TRBV7-9 and TRBJ2-3; D perhaps matches TRBD2 (5 bases). The V gene lost 8 bases and the J gene lost 6 bases, with 12 bases spanning the gap. Germline lookup yields CDR1 SEHNR and CDR2 FQNEAQ (reference sequence). CDR3 size: 12 residues. Here the CDR3 reads CASELVGDTQYF. In nucleotides, the CDR3 is TGTGCCAGCGAACTAGTCGGCGATACGCAGTATTTT.

The chain combines TRBV9 with TRBJ1-1; D is perhaps TRBD1 (6 bases). This CDR3 is built from 15 residues. The germline V gene has CDR1 SGDLS and CDR2 YYNGEE. Trimming cost V 3 bases and J 1 base, with 13 bases left between them. This CDR3 reads CASSAVQGSNTEAFF. The CDR3 nucleotides are TGTGCCAGCAGCGCCGTACAGGGTTCGAACACTGAAGCTTTCTTT.